This T cell receptor beta chain was sequenced for a study of siplizumab effects on memory and regulatory T cells. General study results and limits: An assignable phenotype, naive or memory, was missing from roughly 76-95% of proliferating CD4+ or CD8+ clones. Naive T cells were seen as more diverse than memory cells and as major alloresponse contributors.

V was cut by 6 bases and J by 8 bases, with 22 bases left in between. The CDR3 contains 15 residues. Germline V gene lookup returns CDR1 SNHLY and CDR2 FYNNEI. Concerning this clone: What it binds is unknown.

Using immunoSEQ multiplex PCR, the repertoire was profiled, and TCRdb retains in-frame clones only, with some absent. Among about 68,000 clones listed, roughly 93% were seen once. This sequence originates from a human donor in good health. This chain links TRBV2 with TRBJ1-2, with a tentative D call TRBD1 (6 bases). Sequenced material: CD8+ T cells sorted from blood. The CDR3: CASSEYRQAGFGYTF. In DNA, the CDR3 is TGTGCCAGCAGCGAATACCGACAGGCGGGTTTCGGCTACACCTTC.